This TCR beta chain was profiled in a study of regulatory T cells in long-lasting Graves disease. This CDR3 contains 13 residues. V lost 3 bases and J 8 bases, leaving 13 bases between the germline ends. In germline, CDR1 is SGHAT, CDR2 FQDESV (reference sequence). Findings and caveats of the study: Shared public clonotypes totalled 2,741 in persistent patients, compared with some 920 in new patients. Persistent Graves' patients possessed reduced TCR diversity relative to recently diagnosed ones.

The TCR beta library used iRepertoire HTBI primers with Arm-PCR amplification of CDR3. One entry per CDR3 protein results from TCRdb running MiXCR on the multiplex PCR reads. The sample has fewer than 400,000 distinct CDR3 sequences; 15% to 20% are singletons. Regarding time point: persistent/refractory GD, antithyroid drugs over 5 years with positive TRAb. The TCR library was prepared using RNA isolated from PBMCs. In this sample, this clonotype turned up a few times. Its antigen is unknown. This clonotype was obtained from a female donor with Graves disease. J is TRBJ1-1 and V is TRBV11-1, with D possibly TRBD1 on 5 matching bases. Sequenced here: peripheral blood mononuclear cells (PBMCs), sampled when the disease was refractory, from a patient treated with antithyroid drugs. CDR3 nucleotides: TGTGCCAGCAGCTTGGACACCTCATCGGAAGCTTTCTTT. Protein product: CASSLDTSSEAFF.